This is a list of T cell receptor beta chains from one sample in a study of PD-1 blockade in classical Hodgkin lymphoma. Here immunoSEQ multiplex PCR was the method, and the copy in TCRdb shows in-frame clones only, minus some. In the table there are about 17,000 clones, around 80% of which are singletons. Sequences were derived from CD4+ T cells from blood, sampled before the fourth cycle of nivolumab. The receptors originated from a human donor with classical Hodgkin lymphoma. Each CDR3 is given with its conserved first and last residue. The D gene is left open where the match is weak. Clone size appears in some rows only: once, few, many, or a class for an expanded clone.

j_gene	abundance	v_gene	d_gene	CDR3aa	CDR3nt
TRBJ2-1	NA	TRBV18	TRBD2	CASSQLAGVRNEQFF	TGTGCCAGCTCTCAGCTAGCGGGAGTTCGCAATGAGCAGTTCTTC
TRBJ2-7	few	TRBV13	NA	CASSPTVNRGASSYEQYF	TGTGCCAGCAGTCCGACTGTCAACCGGGGCGCGAGCTCCTACGAGCAGTACTTC
TRBJ2-3	NA	TRBV5-1	TRBD2	CASSWGLAGTDTQYF	TGCGCCAGCAGCTGGGGACTAGCGGGAACAGATACGCAGTATTTT
TRBJ2-1	NA	TRBV29-1	TRBD2	CSVEGGRESYNEQFF	TGCAGCGTTGAGGGAGGGCGGGAGTCCTACAATGAGCAGTTCTTC
TRBJ2-1	NA	TRBV25-1	TRBD2	CASSEYGTSGVNNEQFF	TGTGCCAGCAGTGAATATGGCACTAGCGGAGTAAACAATGAGCAGTTCTTC
TRBJ1-5	few	TRBV29-1	TRBD1	CSVSLGQGLYQPQHF	TGCAGCGTGTCACTGGGACAGGGATTATATCAGCCCCAGCATTTT
TRBJ2-7	NA	TRBV4-1	TRBD1	CASSQPKDRGYEQYF	TGCGCCAGCAGCCAACCCAAGGACAGGGGCTACGAGCAGTACTTC
TRBJ2-7	NA	TRBV18	TRBD1	CASSLQGAEQYF	TGTGCCAGCTCACTCCAGGGGGCCGAGCAGTACTTC
TRBJ2-7	NA	TRBV2	NA	CASSEGGTEQYF	TGTGCCAGCAGTGAGGGGGGTACCGAGCAGTACTTC
TRBJ2-1	NA	TRBV18	TRBD2	CASSPPYTSGRNNEQFF	TGTGCCAGCTCACCACCGTACACTAGCGGGAGGAACAATGAGCAGTTCTTC
TRBJ2-7	NA	TRBV10-2	NA	CASSGRDHYEQYF	TGCGCCAGCAGTGGCCGGGACCACTACGAGCAGTACTTC
TRBJ2-1	NA	TRBV4-1	TRBD2	CASSQVGGRARESYNEQFF	TGCGCCAGCAGCCAAGTTGGAGGGAGGGCCAGAGAGTCCTACAATGAGCAGTTCTTC
TRBJ2-2	few	TRBV6-1	NA	CASGTLSRELFF	TGTGCCAGCGGGACTCTCAGCCGGGAGCTGTTTTTT
TRBJ2-4	NA	TRBV7-2	NA	CASSFKNIQYF	TGTGCCAGCAGCTTCAAAAACATTCAGTACTTC
TRBJ2-1	NA	TRBV19	TRBD2	CASSPPGAGGNNEQFF	TGTGCCAGTAGCCCCCCAGGAGCGGGAGGGAACAATGAGCAGTTCTTC
TRBJ1-2	NA	TRBV6-6	NA	CASSYTGGGINGYTF	TGTGCCAGCAGTTATACTGGGGGAGGGATTAATGGCTACACCTTC
TRBJ1-3	NA	TRBV11-2	NA	CASSLGVGGRNTIYF	TGTGCCAGCAGCTTAGGGGTCGGGGGTCGTAACACCATATATTTT
TRBJ2-1	NA	TRBV19	NA	CASSISGVYNEQFF	TGTGCCAGTAGTATTTCTGGGGTCTACAATGAGCAGTTCTTC
TRBJ2-5	NA	TRBV5-1	NA	CASSAQETQYF	TGCGCCAGCAGCGCCCAAGAGACCCAGTACTTC
TRBJ2-7	NA	TRBV10-3	NA	CAISEPPAGGYEQYF	TGTGCCATCAGTGAGCCTCCGGCAGGGGGGTACGAGCAGTACTTC